One sample yielded the 8 T cell receptor beta chains listed below, sequenced in a study of shared clonotypes between healthy human individuals. The protocol was immunoSEQ multiplex PCR, while the TCRdb copy is restricted to in-frame clones and leaves out a portion. The data contain approximately 1,000,000 clones, around three quarters of them singletons. Sequenced input: memory CD4+ T cells from PBMCs. The subset denotes: CD45RA-negative fraction. Source of these receptors: a man aged 18 to 30 in good health. Some clones in this sample may be carry-over from other donors' samples.

With regard to this clone: The germline gene is not matched at one end of the junction; a read error may be the cause. The same CDR3 also results from other DNA sequences found in this sample. CDR3 amino acids: CASSLEPGVKTEAFF. The CDR3 DNA reads as TGCGCCAGCAGCTTGGAACCTGGCGTGAAGACTGAAGCTTTCTTT. V gene TRBV5-1 combines with J gene TRBJ1-1; unclear D gene. The CDR3 is made up of 15 amino acids. Germline-derived CDR1 and CDR2 are SGHRS and YFSETQ.

This chain links TRBV7-8 with TRBJ2-1, with 10 bases identical to TRBD2. The CDR3 covers 16 residues. The germline V gene has CDR1 SGHVS and CDR2 FQNEAQ. The junction had 6 bases not matched to a gene; V was cut back by 0 bases and J by 7 bases. The CDR3 DNA follows: TGTGCCAGCAGCTTAGCCCTAGCGGGAGCACGTAATGAGCAGTTCTTC. As protein: CASSLALAGARNEQFF.

This clone turned up a few times. The CDR3 here is CASQAASGHYEQYF. CDR3 bases: TGTGCCAGCCAGGCCGCTAGCGGTCACTACGAGCAGTACTTC. The chain is built from TRBV2 and TRBJ2-7, with 7 bases lining up with TRBD2. CDR1 and CDR2 (germline): SNHLY, FYNNEI. The CDR3 is made up of 14 amino acids. Trimming cost V 8 bases and J 3 bases; bases outside gene matches: 10.

There are a few counts of this clone. The chain employs TRBV10-3 and TRBJ2-5, with TRBD1 matching over 10 bases. Germline V gene data show CDR1 as ENHRY and CDR2 as SYGVKD. The V segment lost 4 bases and the J segment 3 bases; nucleotides outside the gene matches: 2. This CDR3 spans 14 amino acids. CDR3 in DNA: TGTGCCATCAGTGCGACAGGGGGCGAAGAGACCCAGTACTTC. This encodes CAISATGGEETQYF.

The table lists this clone with many counts. CDR3 sequence: CASAPSGVYGYTF. The CDR3 DNA reads TGTGCCAGCGCCCCCTCAGGGGTCTATGGCTACACCTTC. The chain couples TRBV2 to TRBJ1-2, with TRBD1 as a possible D gene (6 bases). V lost 8 bases and J lost 4, with 14 bases in between. The CDR3 has 13 amino acids. Germline V gives CDR1 SNHLY, CDR2 FYNNEI.

CDR3 residues: CASSRKTGQGTGELFF. Written as DNA, the CDR3 is TGTGCCAGCAGCCGTAAAACGGGACAGGGCACCGGGGAGCTGTTTTTT. J is TRBJ2-2 and V is TRBV9; 9 bases match TRBD1. V shed 4 bases, J shed 4 bases, and the junction held 8 bases outside the gene matches. Per germline, CDR1 SGDLS and CDR2 YYNGEE. CDR3 length: 16 amino acids.

This clone occurred a few times. This sequence joins TRBV5-1 and TRBJ2-7; TRBD2 matches 15 bases. The CDR3 runs to 15 residues. The V gene end was trimmed by 4 bases and the J gene end by 6 bases; junction bases not matched to a gene: 5. CDR1 and CDR2 from the germline V gene are SGHRS and YFSETQ. CDR3 sequence: CASSPGLAGGPEQYF. The DNA of the CDR3 is TGCGCCAGCAGCCCGGGACTAGCGGGAGGCCCCGAGCAGTACTTC.

For this clone: This same CDR3 is encoded by further DNA sequences in the sample. This chain joins TRBV5-1 and TRBJ2-2; D not resolved. V shed 0 bases and J shed 1 base, with 7 bases lying between them. The CDR3 has 15 residues. Germline-derived CDR1 and CDR2 are SGHRS and YFSETQ. CDR3 amino acids: CASSLGTGNTGELFF. The CDR3 bases are TGCGCCAGCAGCTTGGGGACGGGGAACACCGGGGAGCTGTTTTTT.